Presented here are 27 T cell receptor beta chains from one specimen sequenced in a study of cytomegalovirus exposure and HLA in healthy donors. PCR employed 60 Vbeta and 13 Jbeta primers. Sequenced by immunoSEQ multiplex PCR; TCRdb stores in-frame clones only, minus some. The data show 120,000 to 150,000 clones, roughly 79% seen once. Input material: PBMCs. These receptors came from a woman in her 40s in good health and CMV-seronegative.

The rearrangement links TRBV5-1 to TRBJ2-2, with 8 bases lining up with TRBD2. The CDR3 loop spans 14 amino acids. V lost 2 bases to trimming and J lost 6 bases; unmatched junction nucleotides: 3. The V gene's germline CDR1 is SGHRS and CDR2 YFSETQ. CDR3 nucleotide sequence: TGCGCCAGCAGCTTAGCGGGAGCCCCCGGGGAGCTGTTTTTT. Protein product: CASSLAGAPGELFF. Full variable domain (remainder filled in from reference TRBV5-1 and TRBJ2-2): KAGVTQTPRYLIKTRGQQVTLSCSPISGHRSVSWYQQTPGQGLQFLFEYFSETQRNKGNFPGRFSGRQFSNSRSEMNVSTLELGDSALYLCASSLAGAPGELFFGEGSRLTVL.

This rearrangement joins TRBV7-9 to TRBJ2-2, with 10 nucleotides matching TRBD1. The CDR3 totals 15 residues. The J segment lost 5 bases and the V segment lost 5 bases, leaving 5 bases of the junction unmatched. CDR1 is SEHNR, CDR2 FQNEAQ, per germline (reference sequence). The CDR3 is CASSPWTGGTGELFF. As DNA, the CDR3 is TGTGCCAGCAGCCCCTGGACAGGGGGAACCGGGGAGCTGTTTTTT.

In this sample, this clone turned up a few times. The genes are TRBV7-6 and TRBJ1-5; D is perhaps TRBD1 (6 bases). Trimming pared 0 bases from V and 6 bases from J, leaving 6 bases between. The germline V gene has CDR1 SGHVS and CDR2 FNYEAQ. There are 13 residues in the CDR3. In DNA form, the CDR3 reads TGTGCCAGCAGCTTAGCAGGGGGTCAGCCCCAGCATTTT. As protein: CASSLAGGQPQHF.

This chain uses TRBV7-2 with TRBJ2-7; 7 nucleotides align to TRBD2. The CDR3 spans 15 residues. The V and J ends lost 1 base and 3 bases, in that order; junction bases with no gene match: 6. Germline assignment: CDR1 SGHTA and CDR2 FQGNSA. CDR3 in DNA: TGTGCCAGCAGCTTAGATGGGACTATATACTACGAGCAGTACTTC. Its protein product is CASSLDGTIYYEQYF.

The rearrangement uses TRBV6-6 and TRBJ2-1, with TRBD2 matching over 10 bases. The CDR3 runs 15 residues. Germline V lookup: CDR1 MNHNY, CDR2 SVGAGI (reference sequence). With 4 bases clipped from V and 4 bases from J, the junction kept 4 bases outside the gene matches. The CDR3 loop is CASSLLAGAYNEQFF. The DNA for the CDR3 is TGTGCCAGCAGTTTGCTAGCGGGGGCTTACAATGAGCAGTTCTTC.

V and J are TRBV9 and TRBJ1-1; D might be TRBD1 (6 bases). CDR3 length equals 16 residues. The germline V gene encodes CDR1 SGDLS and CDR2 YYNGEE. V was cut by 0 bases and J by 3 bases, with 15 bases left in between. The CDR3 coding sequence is TGTGCCAGCAGCGTAGGGGCAGGGTGGGGGCACACTGAAGCTTTCTTT. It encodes CASSVGAGWGHTEAFF.

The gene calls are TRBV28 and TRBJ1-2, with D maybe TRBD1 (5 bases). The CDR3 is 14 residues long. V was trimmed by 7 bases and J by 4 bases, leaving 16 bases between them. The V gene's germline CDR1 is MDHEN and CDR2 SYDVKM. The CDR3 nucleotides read TGTGCCAGCACCAACGGGGGGGGAGGCTATGGCTACACCTTC. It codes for CASTNGGGGYGYTF.

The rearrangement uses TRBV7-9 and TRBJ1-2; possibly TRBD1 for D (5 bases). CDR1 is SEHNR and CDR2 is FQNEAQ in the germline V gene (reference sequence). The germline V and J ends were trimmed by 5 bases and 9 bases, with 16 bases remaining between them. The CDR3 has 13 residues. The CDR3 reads CASSPNTGASYTF. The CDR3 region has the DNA TGTGCCAGCAGCCCCAATACAGGTGCGAGCTACACCTTC.

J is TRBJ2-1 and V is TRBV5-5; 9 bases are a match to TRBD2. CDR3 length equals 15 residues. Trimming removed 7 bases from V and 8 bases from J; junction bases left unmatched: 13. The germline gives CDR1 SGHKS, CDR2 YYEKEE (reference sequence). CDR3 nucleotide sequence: TGTGCCAGCTATCAAGCAATAGCGGGAGTGGATGAGCAGTTCTTC. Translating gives CASYQAIAGVDEQFF.

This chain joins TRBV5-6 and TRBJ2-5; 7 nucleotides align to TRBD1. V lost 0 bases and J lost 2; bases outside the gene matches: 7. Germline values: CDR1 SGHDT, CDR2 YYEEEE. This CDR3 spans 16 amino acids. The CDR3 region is CASSLALGQNQETQYF. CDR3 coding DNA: TGTGCCAGCAGCTTGGCTCTGGGACAGAATCAAGAGACCCAGTACTTC.

CDR3 in DNA: TGTGCCAGCTCACCAGATATCAGGGGGCAGGGTACTGAAGCTTTCTTT. Amino acid sequence: CASSPDIRGQGTEAFF. The rearrangement links TRBV18 to TRBJ1-1; 8 nucleotides match TRBD1. Germline lookup yields CDR1 KGHSH and CDR2 LQKENI. This CDR3 contains 16 residues. With V trimmed by 2 bases and J by 5 bases, 10 bases remained unmatched.

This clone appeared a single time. The CDR3 region is CASSQPVTSKSRGEQYF. Written as DNA, the CDR3 is TGCGCCAGCAGCCAACCTGTGACTAGCAAATCCCGCGGGGAGCAGTACTTC. The chain links TRBV4-3 to TRBJ2-7; TRBD2 matches at 7 bases. CDR3 length equals 17 residues. From germline, CDR1 is LGHNA and CDR2 YSLEER. V shed 2 bases, J shed 7 bases, and the junction held 17 bases outside the gene matches.

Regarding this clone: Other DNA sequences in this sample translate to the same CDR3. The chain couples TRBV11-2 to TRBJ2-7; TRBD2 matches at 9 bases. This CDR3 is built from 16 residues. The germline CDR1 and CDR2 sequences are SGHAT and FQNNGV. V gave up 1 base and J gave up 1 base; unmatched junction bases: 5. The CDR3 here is CASSLGGLAGSYEQYF. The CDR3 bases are TGTGCCAGCAGCTTAGGAGGCCTAGCGGGATCCTACGAGCAGTACTTC.

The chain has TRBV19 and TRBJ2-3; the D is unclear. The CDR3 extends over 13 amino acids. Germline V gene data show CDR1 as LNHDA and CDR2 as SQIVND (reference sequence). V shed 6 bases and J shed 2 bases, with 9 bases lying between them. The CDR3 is CASSGGSTDTQYF. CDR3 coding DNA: TGTGCCAGTAGCGGCGGATCCACAGATACGCAGTATTTT.

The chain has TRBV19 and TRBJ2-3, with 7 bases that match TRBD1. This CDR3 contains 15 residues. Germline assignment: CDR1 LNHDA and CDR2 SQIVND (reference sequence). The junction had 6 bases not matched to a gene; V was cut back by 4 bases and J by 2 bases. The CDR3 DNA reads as TGTGCCAGTAGTACCTACAGGGGATCCACAGATACGCAGTATTTT. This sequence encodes CASSTYRGSTDTQYF.

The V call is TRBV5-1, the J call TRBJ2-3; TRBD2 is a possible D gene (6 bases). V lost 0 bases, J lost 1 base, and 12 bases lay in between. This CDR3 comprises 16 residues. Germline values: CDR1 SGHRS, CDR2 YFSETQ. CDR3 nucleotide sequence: TGCGCCAGCAGCTTGGGTAGCGGTTTAGGCACAGATACGCAGTATTTT. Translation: CASSLGSGLGTDTQYF.

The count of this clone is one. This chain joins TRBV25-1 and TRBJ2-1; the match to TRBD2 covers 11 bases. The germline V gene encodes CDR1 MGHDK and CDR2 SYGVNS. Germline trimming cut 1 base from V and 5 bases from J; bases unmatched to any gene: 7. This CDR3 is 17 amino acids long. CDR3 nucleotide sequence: TGTGCCAGCAGTGAATCTCCTAGCGGGAGGTGGAACAATGAGCAGTTCTTC. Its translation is CASSESPSGRWNNEQFF.

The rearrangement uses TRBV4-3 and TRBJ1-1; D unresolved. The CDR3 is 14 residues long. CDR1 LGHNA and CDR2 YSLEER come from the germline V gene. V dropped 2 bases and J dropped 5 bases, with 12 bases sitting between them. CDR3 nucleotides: TGCGCCAGCAGCCAAATGGGAGGTGGGACTGAAGCTTTCTTT. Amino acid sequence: CASSQMGGGTEAFF.

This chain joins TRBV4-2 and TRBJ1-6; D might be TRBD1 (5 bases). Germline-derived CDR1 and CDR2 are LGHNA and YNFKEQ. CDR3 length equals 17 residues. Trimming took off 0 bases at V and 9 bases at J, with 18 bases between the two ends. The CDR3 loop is CASSQDLTAGQASPLHF. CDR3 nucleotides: TGTGCCAGCAGCCAAGATTTAACGGCAGGGCAGGCTTCACCCCTCCACTTT.

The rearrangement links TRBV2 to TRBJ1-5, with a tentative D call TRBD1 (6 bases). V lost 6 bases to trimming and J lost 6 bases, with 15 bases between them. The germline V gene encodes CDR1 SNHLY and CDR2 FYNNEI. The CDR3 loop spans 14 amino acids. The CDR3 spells CASSLQGYGQPQHF. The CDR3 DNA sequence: TGTGCCAGCAGCCTCCAGGGGTATGGTCAGCCCCAGCATTTT.

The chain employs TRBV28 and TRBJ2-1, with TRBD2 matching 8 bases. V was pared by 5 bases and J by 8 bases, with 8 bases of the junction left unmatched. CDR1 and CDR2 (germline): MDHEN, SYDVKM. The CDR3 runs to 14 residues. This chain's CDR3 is CASSQAGGPDEQFF. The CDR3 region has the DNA TGTGCCAGCAGTCAGGCGGGAGGCCCCGATGAGCAGTTCTTC.

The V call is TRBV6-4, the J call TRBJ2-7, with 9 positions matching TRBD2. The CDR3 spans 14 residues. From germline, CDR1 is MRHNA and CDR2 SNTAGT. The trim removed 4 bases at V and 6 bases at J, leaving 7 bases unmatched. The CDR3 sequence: CASSVVAGAGEQYF. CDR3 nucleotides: TGTGCCAGCAGTGTCGTAGCGGGAGCGGGCGAGCAGTACTTC.

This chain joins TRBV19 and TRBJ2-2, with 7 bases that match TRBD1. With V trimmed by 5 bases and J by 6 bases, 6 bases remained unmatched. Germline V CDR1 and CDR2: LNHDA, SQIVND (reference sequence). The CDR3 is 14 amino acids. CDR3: CASSQPGTAGELFF. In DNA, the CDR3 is TGTGCCAGTAGTCAGCCCGGGACAGCCGGGGAGCTGTTTTTT.

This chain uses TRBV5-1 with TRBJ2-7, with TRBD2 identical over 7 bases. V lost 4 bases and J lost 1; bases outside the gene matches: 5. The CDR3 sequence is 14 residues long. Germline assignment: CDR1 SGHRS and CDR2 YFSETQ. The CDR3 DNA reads TGCGCCAGCAGCCTGGGGGGGGGTTCCTACGAGCAGTACTTC. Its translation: CASSLGGGSYEQYF. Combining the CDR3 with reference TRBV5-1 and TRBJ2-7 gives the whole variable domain KAGVTQTPRYLIKTRGQQVTLSCSPISGHRSVSWYQQTPGQGLQFLFEYFSETQRNKGNFPGRFSGRQFSNSRSEMNVSTLELGDSALYLCASSLGGGSYEQYFGPGTRLTVT.

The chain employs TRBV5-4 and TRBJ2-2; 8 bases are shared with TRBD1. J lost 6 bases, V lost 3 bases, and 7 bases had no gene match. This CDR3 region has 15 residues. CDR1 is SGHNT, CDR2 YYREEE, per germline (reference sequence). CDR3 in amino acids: CASSYGQGQAGELFF. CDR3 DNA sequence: TGTGCCAGCAGCTACGGACAGGGTCAAGCCGGGGAGCTGTTTTTT.

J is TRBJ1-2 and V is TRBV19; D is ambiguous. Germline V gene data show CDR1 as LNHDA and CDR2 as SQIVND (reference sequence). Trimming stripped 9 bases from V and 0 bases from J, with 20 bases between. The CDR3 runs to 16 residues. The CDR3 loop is CASADWRFLANYGYTF. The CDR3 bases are TGTGCCAGCGCCGATTGGCGGTTCTTAGCTAACTATGGCTACACCTTC.

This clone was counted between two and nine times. The CDR3: CASSLLAGGMYEQFF. The CDR3 DNA follows: TGTGCCAGCAGTTTACTAGCGGGAGGCATGTATGAGCAGTTCTTC. The chain couples TRBV27 to TRBJ2-1; TRBD2 agrees at 11 bases. Germline CDR1 MNHEY, CDR2 SMNVEV (reference sequence). The CDR3 has 15 residues. The junction had 5 bases not matched to a gene; V was cut back by 2 bases and J by 8 bases.